The 19 T cell receptor beta chains given below trace back to one sample, sequenced in a study of type 1 regulatory T cells. For these receptors, no antigen is known. TCRdb reanalysed the reads using MiXCR and keeps one entry per CDR3 protein. This table has approximately 43,000 distinct CDR3 sequences, roughly an eighth appearing once. The specimen was cultured non-Tr1 T cells, either the whole culture or a sorted T cell fraction (not recorded which). All receptors come from a human donor in good health.

The rearrangement links TRBV5-4 to TRBJ2-1; D call uncertain. V was cut by 1 base and J by 7 bases, with 6 bases left in between. The CDR3 loop spans 12 amino acids. The germline CDR1 and CDR2 sequences are SGHNT and YYREEE (reference sequence). The CDR3 reads CASSLPANEQFF. CDR3 nucleotides: TGTGCCAGCAGCTTGCCGGCAAATGAGCAGTTCTTC.

This clonotype showed up many times. V usage is TRBV7-9 and J usage is TRBJ2-7, with TRBD1 matching 7 bases. CDR3 length: 14 residues. Germline V CDR1 and CDR2: SEHNR, FQNEAQ (reference sequence). The V gene end was trimmed by 4 bases and the J gene end by 2 bases; junction bases not matched to a gene: 5. The CDR3 coding sequence is TGTGCCAGCAGCTCCCTGACAGGGACCTACGAGCAGTACTTC. Translating it yields CASSSLTGTYEQYF.

In this sample, this clonotype turned up a few times. This sequence joins TRBV20-1 and TRBJ2-5; perhaps TRBD1 as D (6 bases). The V and J ends lost 3 bases and 5 bases respectively, with 13 bases between them. Germline V gene lookup returns CDR1 DFQATT and CDR2 SNEGSKA (reference sequence). The CDR3 runs to 13 residues. The CDR3 sequence is CSARSSTGETQYF. CDR3 DNA sequence: TGCAGTGCTAGGTCGTCTACAGGGGAGACCCAGTACTTC.

The V call is TRBV20-1, the J call TRBJ2-7; D might be TRBD1 or TRBD2, each matching 6 bases. Per the germline V gene, CDR1 is DFQATT and CDR2 is SNEGSKA (reference sequence). The CDR3 length is 14 residues. The V end was cut by 0 bases, the J end by 3 bases, with 12 bases between. The DNA for the CDR3 is TGCAGTGCTAGAGATACCGGGGGCAACTACGAGCAGTACTTC. Translated, it gives CSARDTGGNYEQYF.

This clonotype was counted at least ten times. V gene TRBV7-6 combines with J gene TRBJ1-1; unclear D gene. The CDR3 is 13 residues long. In germline, CDR1 is SGHVS, CDR2 FNYEAQ. V was pared by 5 bases and J by 0 bases, with 7 bases between. The CDR3 here is CASSLLMNTEAFF. Here the CDR3 DNA reads TGTGCCAGCAGCCTATTGATGAACACTGAAGCTTTCTTT. Looking up the rest from reference TRBV7-6 and TRBJ1-1 gives the full variable domain: GAGVSQSPRYKVTKRGQDVALRCDPISGHVSLYWYRQALGQGPEFLTYFNYEAQQDKSGLPNDRFSAERPEGSISTLTIQRTEQRDSAMYRCASSLLMNTEAFFGQGTRLTVV.

V and J are TRBV5-1 and TRBJ1-5; D call uncertain. Between the trimmed V and J ends, which lost 4 bases and 4 bases, there was a span of 15 bases. The CDR3 has 15 residues. Germline V lookup: CDR1 SGHRS, CDR2 YFSETQ. Here the CDR3 reads CASSLEPQANQPQHF. CDR3 in DNA: TGCGCCAGCAGCCTGGAGCCCCAGGCTAATCAGCCCCAGCATTTT.

The V and J genes are TRBV9 and TRBJ2-3, with unresolved D. With 1 base removed from V and 2 bases from J, the gap between germline ends came to 8 bases. Germline CDR1 is SGDLS and CDR2 is YYNGEE. The CDR3 has 14 amino acids. The CDR3 here is CASSVIPYTDTQYF. DNA for the CDR3: TGTGCCAGCAGCGTAATACCCTACACAGATACGCAGTATTTT.

This clonotype was observed at least ten times. The chain joins TRBV20-1 to TRBJ2-5; 14 nucleotides line up with TRBD2. There are 14 residues in the CDR3. With 5 bases clipped from V and 5 bases from J, the junction kept 4 bases outside the gene matches. CDR1 and CDR2 from the germline V gene are DFQATT and SNEGSKA (reference sequence). The CDR3 DNA reads as TGCAGTGCTCGACTAGCGGGAGGGGGGGAGACCCAGTACTTC. As protein: CSARLAGGGETQYF.

This clonotype was recorded at least ten times. The J gene is TRBJ1-1, the V gene TRBV28, with TRBD1 matching 7 bases. This CDR3 is 12 amino acids long. V trimming: 1 base; J trimming: 8 bases; junction bases outside the gene matches: 1. The germline V gene has CDR1 MDHEN and CDR2 SYDVKM. CDR3 protein: CASSLLGQEAFF. The CDR3 nucleotides are TGTGCCAGCAGTTTATTGGGACAGGAAGCTTTCTTT.

This clonotype was counted many times. The genes are TRBV3-1 and TRBJ2-7; 12 positions agree with TRBD1. The CDR3 length is 12 residues. In germline, CDR1 is LGHDT, CDR2 YNNKEL (reference sequence). The junction had 2 bases not matched to a gene; V was cut back by 8 bases and J by 6 bases. CDR3 residues: CASGDRGPEQYF. The CDR3, as DNA: TGTGCCAGCGGGGACAGGGGGCCCGAGCAGTACTTC.

This clonotype was observed at least ten times. This chain links TRBV7-9 with TRBJ2-1, with D perhaps TRBD2 (6 bases). The V end was cut by 5 bases, the J end by 3 bases, with 17 bases between. Germline V gene lookup returns CDR1 SEHNR and CDR2 FQNEAQ (reference sequence). The CDR3 runs to 16 residues. CDR3 bases: TGTGCCAGCAGCCCACCGGGCGGGATCGGCTACAATGAGCAGTTCTTC. Protein product: CASSPPGGIGYNEQFF.

This clonotype has just a few counts. The chain uses TRBV2 and TRBJ2-2, with TRBD2 as a possible D gene (5 bases). The CDR3 runs 13 residues. Germline CDR1 SNHLY, CDR2 FYNNEI. V gave up 5 bases and J gave up 6 bases, with 10 bases separating them. Here the CDR3 reads CASSTTRSGELFF. CDR3 DNA: TGTGCCAGCAGTACCACTAGGTCCGGGGAGCTGTTTTTT. The full variable domain, with the rest looked up from reference TRBV2 and TRBJ2-2, is EPEVTQTPSHQVTQMGQEVILRCVPISNHLYFYWYRQILGQKVEFLVSFYNNEISEKSEIFDDQFSVERPDGSNFTLKIRSTKLEDSAMYFCASSTTRSGELFFGEGSRLTVL.

This clonotype came up many times. V and J are TRBV29-1 and TRBJ2-5; 11 nucleotides match TRBD2. V lost 4 bases and J lost 5; bases outside the gene matches: 6. This CDR3 has 14 amino acids. Germline V gives CDR1 SQVTM, CDR2 ANQGSEA. This CDR3 reads CSVGTSGSGETQYF. CDR3 in DNA: TGCAGCGTTGGAACTAGCGGGAGCGGTGAGACCCAGTACTTC. Drawing the rest from reference TRBV29-1 and TRBJ2-5, the complete variable domain is SAVISQKPSRDICQRGTSLTIQCQVDSQVTMMFWYRQQPGQSLTLIATANQGSEATYESGFVIDKFPISRPNLTFSTLTVSNMSPEDSSIYLCSVGTSGSGETQYFGPGTRLLVL.

In nucleotides, the CDR3 is TGTGCCAGCAGCCTCGGACAGGAGAATTCACCCCTCCACTTT. Its protein product is CASSLGQENSPLHF. V usage is TRBV7-9 and J usage is TRBJ1-6; 7 nucleotides align to TRBD1. Unmatched junction bases numbered 5, after V lost 5 bases and J lost 7 bases. Germline assignment: CDR1 SEHNR and CDR2 FQNEAQ (reference sequence). This CDR3 contains 14 residues.

This clonotype was counted a few times. This chain uses TRBV5-5 with TRBJ1-5; D remains ambiguous. Germline assignment: CDR1 SGHKS and CDR2 YYEKEE (reference sequence). This CDR3 comprises 14 residues. V was clipped by 0 bases and J by 1 base, with 5 bases between them. DNA for the CDR3: TGTGCCAGCAGCTTGGACGTCAGCAATCAGCCCCAGCATTTT. This translates into CASSLDVSNQPQHF.

This clonotype occurred many times. V gene TRBV19 combines with J gene TRBJ2-4; either TRBD1 or TRBD2 may supply D (5 bases each). The CDR3 totals 16 residues. Germline V lookup: CDR1 LNHDA, CDR2 SQIVND (reference sequence). V was trimmed by 11 bases and J by 0 bases, leaving 20 bases between them. The CDR3 region has the DNA TGTGCCTCCTCACCCGGGACGATAGTAGCCAAAAACATTCAGTACTTC. It specifies CASSPGTIVAKNIQYF.

Details on this clonotype: Germline and junction disagree at one end, which may indicate a read error. The chain couples TRBV9 to TRBJ2-7, with a weak D call TRBD1 (7 bases). The CDR3 sequence is 18 residues long. The V gene's germline CDR1 is SGDLS and CDR2 YYNGEE. CDR3 amino acids: CVSSVGGFPGQPAYEQYF. The CDR3 DNA reads TGTGTCAGCAGCGTAGGGGGGTTCCCGGGACAGCCAGCCTACGAGCAGTACTTC.

This clonotype appeared a few times. The gene calls are TRBV9 and TRBJ2-1; 14 positions match TRBD2. The CDR3 is made up of 19 amino acids. Germline assignment: CDR1 SGDLS and CDR2 YYNGEE. The J segment lost 0 bases and the V segment lost 4 bases, leaving 9 bases of the junction unmatched. CDR3 sequence: CASSSSGTSGGYSYNEQFF. The CDR3 DNA reads as TGTGCCAGCAGCTCCTCCGGGACTAGCGGGGGATACTCCTACAATGAGCAGTTCTTC.

In this sample, this clonotype turned up many times. This chain joins TRBV28 and TRBJ1-5; no clear D gene. The CDR3 is 13 amino acids. V was shortened by 7 bases and J by 11 bases, with 18 bases between the two germline ends. Germline V gene sequence: CDR1 MDHEN, CDR2 SYDVKM. CDR3 sequence reads: CASNRWAREAQHF. In DNA form, the CDR3 reads TGTGCCAGCAACCGGTGGGCCAGAGAAGCCCAGCATTTT.